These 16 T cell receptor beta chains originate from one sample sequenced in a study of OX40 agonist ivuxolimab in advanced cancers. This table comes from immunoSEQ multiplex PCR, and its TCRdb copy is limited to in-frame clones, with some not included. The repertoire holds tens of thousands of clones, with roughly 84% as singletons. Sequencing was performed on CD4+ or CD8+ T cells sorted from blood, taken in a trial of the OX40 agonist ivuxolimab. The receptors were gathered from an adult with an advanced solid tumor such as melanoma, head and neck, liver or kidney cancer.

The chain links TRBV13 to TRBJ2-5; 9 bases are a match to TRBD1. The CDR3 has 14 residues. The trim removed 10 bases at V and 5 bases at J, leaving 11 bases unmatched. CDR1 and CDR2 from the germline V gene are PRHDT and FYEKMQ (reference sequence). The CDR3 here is CATWTGDGRETQYF. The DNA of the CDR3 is TGTGCCACCTGGACAGGGGATGGTCGCGAGACCCAGTACTTC.

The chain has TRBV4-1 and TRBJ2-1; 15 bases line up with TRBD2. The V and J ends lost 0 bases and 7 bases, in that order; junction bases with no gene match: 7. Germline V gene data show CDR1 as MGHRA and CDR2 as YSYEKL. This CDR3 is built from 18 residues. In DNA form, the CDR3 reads TGCGCCAGCAGCCAAGAGAGGGGGACTAGCGGGAGGAGAAATGAGCAGTTCTTC. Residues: CASSQERGTSGRRNEQFF.

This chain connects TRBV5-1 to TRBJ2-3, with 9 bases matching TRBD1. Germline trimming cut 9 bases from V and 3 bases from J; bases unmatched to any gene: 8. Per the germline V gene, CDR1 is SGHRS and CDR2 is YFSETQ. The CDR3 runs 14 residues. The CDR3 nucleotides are TGCGCCACCCGAACAGGGGGCAATACAGATACGCAGTATTTT. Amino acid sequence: CATRTGGNTDTQYF.

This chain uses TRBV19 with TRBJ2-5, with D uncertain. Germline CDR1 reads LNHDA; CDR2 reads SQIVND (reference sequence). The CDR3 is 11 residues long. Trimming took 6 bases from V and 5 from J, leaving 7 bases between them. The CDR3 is CASRSGETQYF. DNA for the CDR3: TGTGCCAGTAGATCCGGGGAGACCCAGTACTTC.

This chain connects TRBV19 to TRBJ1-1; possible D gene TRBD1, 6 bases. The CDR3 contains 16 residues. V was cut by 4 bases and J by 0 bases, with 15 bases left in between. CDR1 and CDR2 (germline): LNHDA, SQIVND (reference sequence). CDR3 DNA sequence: TGTGCCAGTAGTAGAACCGAGGGGGGGATGAACACTGAAGCTTTCTTT. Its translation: CASSRTEGGMNTEAFF.

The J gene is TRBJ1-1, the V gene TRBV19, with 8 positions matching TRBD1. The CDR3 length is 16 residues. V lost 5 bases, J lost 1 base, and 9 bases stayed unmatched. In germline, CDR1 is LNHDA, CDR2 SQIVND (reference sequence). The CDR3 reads CASSASGGTGNTEAFF. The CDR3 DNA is TGTGCCAGTAGTGCCTCCGGCGGGACAGGGAACACTGAAGCTTTCTTT.

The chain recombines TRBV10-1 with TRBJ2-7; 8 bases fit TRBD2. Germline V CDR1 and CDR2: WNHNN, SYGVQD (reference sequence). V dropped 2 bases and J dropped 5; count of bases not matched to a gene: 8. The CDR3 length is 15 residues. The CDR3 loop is CASSEPTSGSNEQYF. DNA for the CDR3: TGCGCCAGCAGTGAGCCTACCAGCGGGAGCAACGAGCAGTACTTC.

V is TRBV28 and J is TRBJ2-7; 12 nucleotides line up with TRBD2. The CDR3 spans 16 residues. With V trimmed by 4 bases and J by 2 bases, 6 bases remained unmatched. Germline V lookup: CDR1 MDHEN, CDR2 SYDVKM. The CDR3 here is CASSSHSSGRAYEQYF. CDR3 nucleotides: TGTGCCAGCAGTTCTCACTCTAGCGGGAGGGCCTACGAGCAGTACTTC. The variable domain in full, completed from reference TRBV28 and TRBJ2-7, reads DVKVTQSSRYLVKRTGEKVFLECVQDMDHENMFWYRQDPGLGLRLIYFSYDVKMKEKGDIPEGYSVSREKKERFSLILESASTNQTSMYLCASSSHSSGRAYEQYFGPGTRLTVT.

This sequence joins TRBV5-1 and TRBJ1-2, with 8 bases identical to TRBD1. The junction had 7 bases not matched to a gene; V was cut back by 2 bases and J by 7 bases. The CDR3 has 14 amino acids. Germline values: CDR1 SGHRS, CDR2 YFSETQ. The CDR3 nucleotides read TGCGCCAGCAGCTTAGGGGACAGGCCAATTGGCTACACCTTC. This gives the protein CASSLGDRPIGYTF.

The chain's CDR3 is CASSEGGVGQPQHF. CDR3 sequence (DNA): TGCGCCAGCAGTGAGGGGGGGGTGGGTCAGCCCCAGCATTTT. The gene calls are TRBV10-2 and TRBJ1-5; the D gene is possibly TRBD1 (5 bases). This CDR3 has 14 amino acids. The V end was cut by 2 bases, the J end by 6 bases, with 11 bases between. From germline, CDR1 is WSHSY and CDR2 SAAADI.

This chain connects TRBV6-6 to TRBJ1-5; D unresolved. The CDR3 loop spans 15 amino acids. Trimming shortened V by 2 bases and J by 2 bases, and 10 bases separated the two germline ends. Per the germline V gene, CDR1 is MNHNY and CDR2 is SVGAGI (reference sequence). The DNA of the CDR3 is TGTGCCAGCAGTTACGAGGGAAGTGGCAATCAGCCCCAGCATTTT. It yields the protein CASSYEGSGNQPQHF.

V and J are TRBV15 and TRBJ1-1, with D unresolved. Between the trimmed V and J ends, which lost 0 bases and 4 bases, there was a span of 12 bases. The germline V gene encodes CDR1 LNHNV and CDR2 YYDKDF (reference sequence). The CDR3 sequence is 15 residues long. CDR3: CATSRDIVPSTEAFF. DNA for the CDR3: TGTGCCACCAGCAGAGATATCGTCCCGAGCACTGAAGCTTTCTTT.

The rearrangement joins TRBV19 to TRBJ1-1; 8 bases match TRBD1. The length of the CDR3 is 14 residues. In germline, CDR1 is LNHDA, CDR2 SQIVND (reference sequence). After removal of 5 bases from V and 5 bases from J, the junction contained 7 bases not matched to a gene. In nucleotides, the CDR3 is TGTGCCAGTAGTGCCCGGGACAGGCGGACTGAAGCTTTCTTT. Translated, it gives CASSARDRRTEAFF.

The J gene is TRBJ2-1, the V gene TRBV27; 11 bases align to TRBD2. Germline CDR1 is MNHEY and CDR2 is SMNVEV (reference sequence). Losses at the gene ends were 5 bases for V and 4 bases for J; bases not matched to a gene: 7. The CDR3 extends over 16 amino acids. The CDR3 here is CASSGGRLAGYNEQFF. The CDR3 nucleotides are TGTGCCAGCAGTGGGGGGAGACTAGCGGGATACAATGAGCAGTTCTTC.

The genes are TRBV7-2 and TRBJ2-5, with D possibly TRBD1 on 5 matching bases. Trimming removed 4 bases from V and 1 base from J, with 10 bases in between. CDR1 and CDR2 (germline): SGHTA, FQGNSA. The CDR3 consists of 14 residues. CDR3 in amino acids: CASSSRQPQETQYF. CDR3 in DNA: TGTGCCAGCAGCTCCCGACAGCCCCAAGAGACCCAGTACTTC.

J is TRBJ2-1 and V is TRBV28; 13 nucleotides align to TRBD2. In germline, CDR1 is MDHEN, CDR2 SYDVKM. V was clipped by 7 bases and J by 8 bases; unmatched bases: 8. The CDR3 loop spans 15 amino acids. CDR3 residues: CASTIGLAGVDEQFF. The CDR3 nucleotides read TGTGCCAGCACCATAGGACTAGCGGGAGTGGATGAGCAGTTCTTC.